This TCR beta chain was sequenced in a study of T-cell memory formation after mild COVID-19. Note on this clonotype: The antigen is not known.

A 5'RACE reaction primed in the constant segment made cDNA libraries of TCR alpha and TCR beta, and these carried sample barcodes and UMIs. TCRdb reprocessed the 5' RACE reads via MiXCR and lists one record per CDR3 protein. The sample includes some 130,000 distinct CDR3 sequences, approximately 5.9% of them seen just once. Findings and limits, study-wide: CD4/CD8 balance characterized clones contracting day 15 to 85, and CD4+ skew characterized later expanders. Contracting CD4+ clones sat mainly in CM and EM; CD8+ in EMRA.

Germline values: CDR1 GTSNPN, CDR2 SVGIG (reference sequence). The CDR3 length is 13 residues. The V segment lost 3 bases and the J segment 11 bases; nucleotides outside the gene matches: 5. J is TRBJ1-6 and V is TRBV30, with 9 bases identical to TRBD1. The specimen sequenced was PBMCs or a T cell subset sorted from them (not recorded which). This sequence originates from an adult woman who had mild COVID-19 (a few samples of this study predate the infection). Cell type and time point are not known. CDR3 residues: CAWRGTGSPPLHF. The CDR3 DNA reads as TGTGCCTGGAGGGGGACAGGGTCGCCACCCCTCCACTTT. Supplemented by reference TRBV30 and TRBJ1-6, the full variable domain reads SQTIHQWPATLVQPVGSPLSLECTVEGTSNPNLYWYRQAAGRGLQLLFYSVGIGQISSEVPQNLSASRPQDRQFILSSKKLLLSDSGFYLCAWRGTGSPPLHFGNGTRLTVT.